Each of the 24 T cell receptor beta chains below was sequenced from the same sample in a study of tumor and adjacent non-tumor tissue in lung cancer. TCRbeta libraries were built with three rounds of nested PCR, modified from ARM-PCR. Each CDR3 protein is one row after TCRdb ran MiXCR on the multiplex PCR reads. The data show 76,000 or so distinct CDR3 sequences, with less than 75% seen just once and over 9.5% held by the top ten. The template was RNA from unsorted bulk tissue. What was sequenced was lung tumor tissue. The receptors were gathered from an older woman with non-small cell lung cancer.

With respect to this clonotype: The germline gene is not matched at one end of the junction; a read error may be the cause. The V and J genes are TRBV4-2 and TRBJ2-1, with D possibly being TRBD1 (5 bases). This CDR3 comprises 15 residues. Germline V gives CDR1 LGHNA, CDR2 YNFKEQ. This CDR3 reads CASSQNWGRLNEQIF. The CDR3 DNA follows: TGTGCCAGCAGCCAAAATTGGGGCAGATTGAATGAGCAGATCTTC.

This chain uses TRBV7-8 with TRBJ2-1; TRBD2 matches 11 bases. Trimming took 5 bases from V and 8 from J; bases not matched to a gene: 11. Germline V lookup: CDR1 SGHVS, CDR2 FQNEAQ. The CDR3 totals 16 residues. The CDR3 DNA sequence: TGTGCCAGCAGCCCTAGAAAGGCTAGCGGGAGGTATGAGCAGTTCTTC. Its protein product is CASSPRKASGRYEQFF.

This chain connects TRBV20-1 to TRBJ2-2, with D possibly being TRBD2 (5 bases). The length of the CDR3 is 13 residues. CDR1 and CDR2 (germline): DFQATT, SNEGSKA (reference sequence). V dropped 5 bases and J dropped 6 bases, with 13 bases sitting between them. CDR3: CSAPVLESGELFF. The DNA for the CDR3 is TGCAGTGCTCCGGTACTAGAGTCCGGGGAGCTGTTTTTT.

This clonotype has a count of ten or more. The chain couples TRBV12-3 or TRBV12-4 to TRBJ2-1; 8 bases agree with TRBD1. V trimming: 6 bases; J trimming: 7 bases; junction bases outside the gene matches: 8. The CDR3 is 14 residues long. CDR3 sequence reads: CASSDTGGKNEQFF. Here the CDR3 DNA reads TGTGCCAGCAGCGACACAGGGGGTAAGAATGAGCAGTTCTTC.

As concerns this clonotype: The junction does not match germline at one end; this may be a read error. This chain uses TRBV20-1 with TRBJ1-1, with a tentative D call TRBD1 (5 bases). Germline V gene lookup returns CDR1 DFQATT and CDR2 SNEGSKA (reference sequence). The CDR3 length is 12 residues. For the CDR3, the DNA is TGCTGTGCTTCGGGACCATTCACTGAAGCTTTCTTT. It encodes CCASGPFTEAFF.

V is TRBV5-6 and J is TRBJ1-6; D not certain. The germline V and J ends were trimmed by 4 bases and 10 bases, with 18 bases remaining between them. Germline-derived CDR1 and CDR2 are SGHDT and YYEEEE. This CDR3 has 15 amino acids. Here the CDR3 DNA reads TGTGCCAGCAGCGACTGGAGCTCCTATAGCTCACCCCTCCACTTT. As protein: CASSDWSSYSSPLHF.

The chain couples TRBV6-1 to TRBJ2-4, with TRBD2 identical over 8 bases. Trimming took 1 base from V and 7 from J; bases not matched to a gene: 6. The CDR3 contains 15 residues. The germline V gene encodes CDR1 MNHNS and CDR2 SASEGT. CDR3 region: CASSEVFLAGNIQYF. The CDR3 DNA reads TGTGCCAGCAGTGAAGTTTTTCTAGCGGGTAACATTCAGTACTTC.

The rearrangement links TRBV30 to TRBJ2-7, with D perhaps matching TRBD2 (5 bases). Trimming shortened V by 2 bases and J by 8 bases, and 13 bases separated the two germline ends. CDR3 length: 12 residues. Germline V lookup: CDR1 GTSNPN, CDR2 SVGIG (reference sequence). Written as DNA, the CDR3 is TGTGCCTGGAGTATCAGCGGCAGGCAGCAGTACTTC. This codes for CAWSISGRQQYF.

The V and J genes are TRBV6-5 and TRBJ1-5; D unresolved. CDR3 length: 14 residues. Trimming took 4 bases from V and 5 from J, leaving 12 bases between them. Looked up from germline, CDR1 is MNHEY and CDR2 is SVGAGI. CDR3 amino acids: CASSSALRHQPQHF. CDR3 coding DNA: TGTGCCAGCAGTTCAGCACTGAGGCATCAGCCCCAGCATTTT.

Details on this clonotype: A read error may explain this, as a much larger clone is one base away. The chain has TRBV11-2 and TRBJ2-3; 12 bases map to TRBD2. The ends lost 8 bases at V and 5 bases at J; junction bases unmatched: 11. Germline V gene data show CDR1 as SGHAT and CDR2 as FQNNGV. There are 16 residues in the CDR3. CDR3 region: CASYDRTSGKVDTQYF. For the CDR3, the DNA is TGTGCCAGCTACGATCGGACTAGCGGGAAAGTAGATACGCAGTATTTT.

Points on this clonotype: The CDR3 end shows no conserved phenylalanine or tryptophan, and so a read error is likely. This rearrangement joins TRBV29-1 to TRBJ2-1; no definite D call. V was cut by 7 bases and J by 2 bases, with 15 bases left in between. This CDR3 is built from 14 residues. CDR1 and CDR2 (germline): SQVTM, ANQGSEA. The CDR3 DNA follows: TGCAGCGCCGAGCCCCGTTTTACCTACAATGAGCAGTTCTCC. This sequence encodes CSAEPRFTYNEQFS.

Remarks on this clonotype: A much larger clonotype is one base distant, so this may be a read error. The chain's CDR3 is CNAYRGKYTEAFF. The CDR3 bases are TGCAATGCTTACAGGGGGAAGTACACTGAAGCTTTCTTT. This sequence joins TRBV20-1 and TRBJ1-1, with 8 bases matching TRBD1. CDR1 is DFQATT and CDR2 is SNEGSKA in the germline V gene (reference sequence). The CDR3 length is 13 residues.

For this clonotype: One base away lies a much larger clone, so this may be a sequencing read error. This rearrangement joins TRBV7-8 to TRBJ2-1; no firm D call. Trimming removed 5 bases at V and 8 bases at J, with 13 bases between. The CDR3 has 13 amino acids. In germline, CDR1 is SGHVS, CDR2 FQNEAQ. The CDR3 region has the DNA TGTGCCAGCAGCCTAACCCACGGCGATGAGCAGTTCTTC. This gives the protein CASSLTHGDEQFF.

There are many counts of this clonotype. The chain combines TRBV6-6 with TRBJ2-3; 12 positions match TRBD2. The CDR3 runs 15 residues. The germline V gene encodes CDR1 MNHNY and CDR2 SVGAGI (reference sequence). V lost 6 bases and J lost 5; bases outside the gene matches: 6. The CDR3 sequence is CASRALAGGLDTQYF. The DNA for the CDR3 is TGTGCCAGCAGAGCACTAGCGGGAGGATTAGATACGCAGTATTTT.

As for this clonotype: A read error may explain this, as a much larger clone is one base away. The J gene is TRBJ2-1, the V gene TRBV5-1; D possibly corresponds to TRBD1 (5 bases). This CDR3 region has 18 residues. CDR1 SGHRS and CDR2 YFSETQ come from the germline V gene. The germline V and J ends were trimmed by 1 base and 4 bases, with 21 bases remaining between them. CDR3 sequence: CASSLMPPGQTSYNEQFF. The CDR3 DNA follows: TGCGCCAGCAGCTTGATGCCTCCAGGGCAAACCTCGTACAATGAGCAGTTCTTC.

This clonotype appeared a single time. A read error may account for a junction end that differs from germline. The genes are TRBV6-1 and TRBJ2-1, with 13 bases fitting TRBD2. This CDR3 comprises 15 residues. Germline-derived CDR1 and CDR2 are MNHNS and SASEGT. CDR3 region: CASSDGTSGNNEQFF. In DNA, the CDR3 is TGTGCCAGTAGTGACGGGACTAGCGGGAACAATGAGCAGTTCTTC.

For this clonotype: Just one base apart from a much larger clone, this may be a read error. This chain links TRBV11-2 with TRBJ2-5, with a possible D match to TRBD1 (5 bases). Germline CDR1 is SGHAT and CDR2 is FQNNGV. CDR3 length: 14 residues. CDR3 bases: TGTGTCAGCAGACCCAACCCACAGGAAGAGACCCAGTACTTC. Translation gives CVSRPNPQEETQYF.

As regards this clonotype: This could be a read error, since a much larger clone is one nucleotide away. J is TRBJ2-1 and V is TRBV11-2; 8 positions match TRBD2. The CDR3 spans 14 residues. Germline CDR1 and CDR2: SGHAT and FQNNGV. The CDR3 here is CASRLTSGANEQFF. The CDR3, as DNA: TGCGCCAGCAGGCTCACTAGCGGAGCGAATGAGCAGTTCTTC.

The rearrangement links TRBV12-3 or TRBV12-4 to TRBJ2-7; the D gene could be TRBD1 or TRBD2 (5 bases each). The CDR3 is made up of 14 amino acids. The V gene lost 6 bases and the J gene lost 4 bases, with 16 bases spanning the gap. The CDR3 DNA sequence: TGTGCCAGCAGAACCGGGACGAAAGGTTACGAGCAGTACTTC. It yields the protein CASRTGTKGYEQYF.

About this clonotype itself: An end of the junction differs from the germline gene, which may be a read error. This chain joins TRBV11-3 and TRBJ2-5, with D uncertain. The germline CDR1 and CDR2 sequences are SGHNT and YENEEA. The CDR3 is 11 amino acids. The CDR3 sequence: CTSSFLPRGNF. CDR3 DNA sequence: TGTACCAGCAGCTTTCTACCCAGAGGAAACTTC.

Turning to this clonotype: A much larger clonotype is one base distant, so this may be a read error. V and J are TRBV20-1 and TRBJ1-2; 7 bases are shared with TRBD1. Germline V gives CDR1 DFQATT, CDR2 SNEGSKA (reference sequence). The CDR3 runs 14 residues. Here the CDR3 reads CSAVRDSINHGYTF. In nucleotides, the CDR3 is TGCAGTGCTGTCCGGGACAGTATTAACCATGGCTACACCTTC.

Remarks on this clonotype: At one boundary the junction diverges from the germline segment, which might be a read error. The rearrangement links TRBV10-2 to TRBJ2-3, with D possibly matching TRBD2 (5 bases). The CDR3 runs 14 residues. Germline V lookup: CDR1 WSHSY, CDR2 SAAADI. This CDR3 reads CASSEGISADTQYF. The CDR3 DNA sequence: TGCGCCAGCAGTGAGGGAATTAGCGCAGATACACAGTATTTT.

This clonotype came up once. Sequence at one end of the junction differs from germline and may be a read error. The genes are TRBV30 and TRBJ2-3; D perhaps matches TRBD2 (5 bases). Germline V CDR1 and CDR2: GTSNPN, SVGIG (reference sequence). This CDR3 has 12 amino acids. The CDR3 loop is CACSVGSDTHYF. The CDR3 DNA reads as TGTGCCTGTAGCGTGGGTTCAGATACGCACTATTTT.

Regarding this clonotype: A read error may account for a junction end that differs from germline. This chain uses TRBV28 with TRBJ1-3; no clear D. Germline values: CDR1 MDHEN, CDR2 SYDVKM. CDR3 length: 15 amino acids. As DNA, the CDR3 is TGTACCAGCAGTTTCCAGAGGCGCGGTGGAAACACCATATATTTT. Amino acids: CTSSFQRRGGNTIYF.